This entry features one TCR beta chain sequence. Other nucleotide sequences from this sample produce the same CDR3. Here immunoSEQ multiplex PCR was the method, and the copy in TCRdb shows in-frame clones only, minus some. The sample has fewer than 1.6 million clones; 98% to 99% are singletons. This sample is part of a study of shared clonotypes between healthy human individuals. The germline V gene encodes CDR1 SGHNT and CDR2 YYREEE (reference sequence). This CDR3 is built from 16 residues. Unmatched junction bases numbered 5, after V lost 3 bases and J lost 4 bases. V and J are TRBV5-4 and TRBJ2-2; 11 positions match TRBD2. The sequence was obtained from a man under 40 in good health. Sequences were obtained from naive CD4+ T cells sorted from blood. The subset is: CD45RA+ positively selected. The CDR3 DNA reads TGTGCCAGCAGCTCCGGACTAGCGGGTGGCACCGGGGAGCTGTTTTTT. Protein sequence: CASSSGLAGGTGELFF.